Presented here are 15 T cell receptor beta chains from one specimen sequenced in a study of cytomegalovirus exposure and HLA in healthy donors. The PCR had 60 Vbeta and 13 Jbeta primers. The assay was immunoSEQ multiplex PCR, and TCRdb's table has in-frame clones only and misses some. Altogether about 180,000 clones are present, around 75% being singletons, with the ten largest covering about 2.9%. The sample taken for sequencing was PBMCs. The receptor source for this set is a male donor in good health and CMV-seronegative.

This chain joins TRBV29-1 and TRBJ1-2; 7 positions agree with TRBD1. From germline, CDR1 is SQVTM and CDR2 ANQGSEA. The CDR3 covers 12 residues. J was trimmed by 4 bases and V by 6 bases; bases with no gene match: 5. The CDR3 DNA reads as TGCAGCGTAGCGACAGGGAGCTATGGCTACACCTTC. This gives the protein CSVATGSYGYTF.

This clone was seen only once. The J gene is TRBJ1-5, the V gene TRBV28; 7 positions agree with TRBD1. The CDR3 extends over 14 amino acids. The V segment lost 5 bases and the J segment 2 bases; nucleotides outside the gene matches: 3. The germline V gene encodes CDR1 MDHEN and CDR2 SYDVKM. The DNA for the CDR3 is TGTGCCAGCAGTCCCGGGACAGGCAATCAGCCCCAGCATTTT. Translation: CASSPGTGNQPQHF.

About this clone: The identical CDR3 is also encoded by other nucleotide sequences in the sample. The rearrangement links TRBV9 to TRBJ2-7, with 11 positions matching TRBD1. The ends lost 3 bases at V and 4 bases at J; junction bases unmatched: 3. This CDR3 has 14 residues. Germline CDR1 and CDR2: SGDLS and YYNGEE. The CDR3 DNA reads TGTGCCAGCAGCGGCCGGGACAGGGGGTACGAGCAGTACTTC. Protein sequence: CASSGRDRGYEQYF.

The chain couples TRBV30 to TRBJ2-5; TRBD2 aligns across 11 bases. The CDR3 has 14 amino acids. The germline V gene encodes CDR1 GTSNPN and CDR2 SVGIG (reference sequence). The J segment lost 5 bases and the V segment lost 8 bases, leaving 10 bases of the junction unmatched. The CDR3 coding sequence is TGTGCCGGGACAGGACTAGCGGGCTGGGAGACCCAGTACTTC. It codes for CAGTGLAGWETQYF.

Only a few counts were recorded for this clone. The chain links TRBV5-1 to TRBJ1-5; 8 positions match TRBD1. The junction had 9 bases not matched to a gene; V was cut back by 4 bases and J by 9 bases. The V gene's germline CDR1 is SGHRS and CDR2 YFSETQ. The CDR3 extends over 14 amino acids. The CDR3 sequence: CASSPGQGLWPQHF. As DNA, the CDR3 is TGCGCCAGCAGCCCTGGACAGGGCCTTTGGCCCCAGCATTTT.

This chain links TRBV15 with TRBJ1-5; TRBD1 is a possible D gene (5 bases). The CDR3 has 14 amino acids. Germline V lookup: CDR1 LNHNV, CDR2 YYDKDF (reference sequence). V was trimmed by 1 base and J by 3 bases, leaving 7 bases between them. CDR3: CATSRGGDNQPQHF. CDR3 sequence (DNA): TGTGCCACCAGCAGAGGGGGCGACAATCAGCCCCAGCATTTT.

The table lists this clone with a count of one. The chain couples TRBV7-9 to TRBJ1-6; 9 bases line up with TRBD1. The CDR3 has 15 residues. CDR1 SEHNR and CDR2 FQNEAQ come from the germline V gene (reference sequence). Trimming at V came to 5 bases and at J to 5 bases, leaving 4 bases not matched to a gene. This CDR3 is CASSQQGADNSPLHF. CDR3 nucleotides: TGTGCCAGCAGCCAACAGGGGGCGGATAATTCACCCCTCCACTTT.

The chain recombines TRBV2 with TRBJ1-5; D not certain. The V gene's germline CDR1 is SNHLY and CDR2 FYNNEI. Trimming took off 7 bases at V and 7 bases at J, with 17 bases between the two ends. There are 14 residues in the CDR3. The CDR3: CASTPLRRQQPQHF. The CDR3 coding sequence is TGTGCCAGCACCCCATTGCGGAGGCAGCAGCCCCAGCATTTT.

V is TRBV18 and J is TRBJ1-5; no clear D gene. Trimming took 3 bases from V and 1 from J, leaving 10 bases between them. This CDR3 contains 15 residues. Per the germline V gene, CDR1 is KGHSH and CDR2 is LQKENI. CDR3 in DNA: TGTGCCAGCTCACCCGAAGCGGTCAGCAATCAGCCCCAGCATTTT. This encodes CASSPEAVSNQPQHF.

This chain connects TRBV28 to TRBJ1-5, with D tentatively TRBD1 (5 bases). The CDR3 length is 16 residues. Germline loops: CDR1 MDHEN, CDR2 SYDVKM. Between the trimmed V and J ends, which lost 7 bases and 3 bases, there was a span of 19 bases. CDR3 nucleotide sequence: TGTGCCAGCACCCTTGGGGCCGACAGCTTCAATCAGCCCCAGCATTTT. This translates into CASTLGADSFNQPQHF.

The chain uses TRBV10-3 and TRBJ1-5, with D tentatively TRBD1 (5 bases). The CDR3 sequence is 13 residues long. Trimming took off 4 bases at V and 3 bases at J, with 7 bases between the two ends. Germline CDR1 reads ENHRY; CDR2 reads SYGVKD. The CDR3 DNA reads TGTGCCATCAGTGGGGGGGTCAATCAGCCCCAGCATTTT. Translating it yields CAISGGVNQPQHF.

The rearrangement uses TRBV13 and TRBJ1-1; TRBD1 agrees at 7 bases. This CDR3 spans 13 amino acids. Germline loops: CDR1 PRHDT, CDR2 FYEKMQ (reference sequence). The junction had 1 base not matched to a gene; V was cut back by 5 bases and J by 1 base. The CDR3 is CASSPGGNTEAFF. The CDR3 DNA is TGTGCCAGCAGCCCAGGGGGGAACACTGAAGCTTTCTTT. Drawing the rest from reference TRBV13 and TRBJ1-1, the complete variable domain is AAGVIQSPRHLIKEKRETATLKCYPIPRHDTVYWYQQGPGQDPQFLISFYEKMQSDKGSIPDRFSAQQFSDYHSELNMSSLELGDSALYFCASSPGGNTEAFFGQGTRLTVV.

The rearrangement joins TRBV5-1 to TRBJ1-2; weak D call: TRBD1 (5 bases). The V gene lost 5 bases and the J gene lost 8 bases, with 16 bases spanning the gap. The CDR3 is made up of 13 amino acids. The germline V gene encodes CDR1 SGHRS and CDR2 YFSETQ. CDR3 in DNA: TGCGCCAGCAGTGACCGTGGGGGAGGCGGCTACACCTTC. This sequence encodes CASSDRGGGGYTF. Full variable domain (remainder filled in from reference TRBV5-1 and TRBJ1-2): KAGVTQTPRYLIKTRGQQVTLSCSPISGHRSVSWYQQTPGQGLQFLFEYFSETQRNKGNFPGRFSGRQFSNSRSEMNVSTLELGDSALYLCASSDRGGGGYTFGSGTRLTVV.

On this clone: One end of the junction fails to match germline, which may point to a read error. The V and J genes are TRBV4-1 and TRBJ2-7; 9 bases match TRBD1. This CDR3 is 14 amino acids long. The germline gives CDR1 MGHRA, CDR2 YSYEKL. The CDR3 DNA follows: TGCGCCAGCAGCTACCGGGACAGGGAAGACGTCAACCACTTC. Translating gives CASSYRDREDVNHF.

DNA of the CDR3: TGTGCCAGTTTGCTAGCGGGAGTAGGCGAGCAGTACTTC. Its translation: CASLLAGVGEQYF. The chain carries TRBV11-2 and TRBJ2-7; 10 nucleotides match TRBD2. Germline V CDR1 and CDR2: SGHAT, FQNNGV. This CDR3 has 13 residues. V lost 9 bases, J lost 6 bases, and 8 bases stayed unmatched.